These 21 T cell receptor beta chains came from one sample sequenced in a study of molecular identifiers for immune sequencing clone quantification. TCRdb reprocessed the PCR reads with MiXCR, giving one entry per CDR3 protein. The sample lists 8,300 or so distinct CDR3 sequences, 35% occurring once. The material sequenced was naive CD8+ T cells from blood, with Jurkat cell RNA spiked in. Stated subset: FACS-sorted CD8+CD4-CCR7+CD45RA+ naive T cells. Receptors were obtained from a human donor in good health. Some libraries in this study had Jurkat cell RNA spiked in.

The chain has TRBV29-1 and TRBJ2-5; the D is unclear. V lost 1 base, J lost 0 bases, and 12 bases lay in between. The germline V gene has CDR1 SQVTM and CDR2 ANQGSEA. This CDR3 spans 15 amino acids. CDR3: CSVEGAAGHQETQYF. In DNA, the CDR3 is TGCAGCGTTGAAGGGGCGGCAGGACACCAAGAGACCCAGTACTTC.

The chain couples TRBV6-2 or TRBV6-3 to TRBJ2-3, with 9 bases matching TRBD1. Losses at the gene ends were 6 bases for V and 3 bases for J; bases not matched to a gene: 7. The CDR3 loop spans 15 amino acids. The germline V gene has CDR1 MNHEY and CDR2 SVGEGT. As DNA, the CDR3 is TGTGCCAGCAGAGACCGGGACAGGGTTACAGATACGCAGTATTTT. Residues: CASRDRDRVTDTQYF.

This clonotype appeared a few times. The V call is TRBV4-1, the J call TRBJ1-4; no definite D call. The CDR3 is 16 amino acids. The germline gives CDR1 MGHRA, CDR2 YSYEKL. Trimming left V 1 base short and J 7 bases short, with 16 bases between. CDR3: CASSQVLTRAGEKLFF. The CDR3 coding sequence is TGCGCCAGCAGCCAAGTCCTAACCCGTGCGGGTGAAAAACTGTTTTTT.

This clonotype came up a few times. The V gene is TRBV9, the J gene TRBJ2-2; the match to TRBD2 covers 7 bases. The V gene end was trimmed by 3 bases and the J gene end by 3 bases; junction bases not matched to a gene: 8. The germline gives CDR1 SGDLS, CDR2 YYNGEE. The CDR3 consists of 16 residues. CDR3 DNA: TGTGCCAGCAGCGAAATCCGGGACTACGACACCGGGGAGCTGTTTTTT. Its translation: CASSEIRDYDTGELFF. Full variable domain (remainder filled in from reference TRBV9 and TRBJ2-2): DSGVTQTPKHLITATGQRVTLRCSPRSGDLSVYWYQQSLDQGLQFLIQYYNGEERAKGNILERFSAQQFPDLHSELNLSSLELGDSALYFCASSEIRDYDTGELFFGEGSRLTVL.

Remarks on this clonotype: The junction does not match germline at one end; this may be a read error. This sequence joins TRBV5-1 and TRBJ1-4; 9 positions agree with TRBD1. Germline CDR1 reads SGHRS; CDR2 reads YFSETQ. The CDR3 loop spans 13 amino acids. This CDR3 is CASRQGENEKLVF. CDR3 in DNA: TGCGCCAGCCGACAGGGGGAAAATGAAAAACTGGTTTTT.

Concerning this clonotype: One junction end disagrees with the germline gene, perhaps due to a read error. The V call is TRBV27, the J call TRBJ1-5; D is possibly TRBD1 (6 bases). Germline assignment: CDR1 MNHEY and CDR2 SMNVEV (reference sequence). The CDR3 covers 14 residues. This chain's CDR3 is CASCLSGVGQPQHF. For the CDR3, the DNA is TGTGCCAGCTGTTTATCAGGGGTAGGCCAGCCCCAGCATTTT.

This clonotype was counted between two and nine times. CDR3 protein: CATWTGMSYNEQFF. CDR3 sequence (DNA): TGTGCCACCTGGACAGGGATGTCCTACAATGAGCAGTTCTTC. The V call is TRBV6-1, the J call TRBJ2-1; the match to TRBD1 covers 8 bases. CDR1 and CDR2 from the germline V gene are MNHNS and SASEGT. After removal of 10 bases from V and 1 base from J, the junction contained 6 bases not matched to a gene. This CDR3 spans 14 amino acids.

There are a few counts of this clonotype. V is TRBV28 and J is TRBJ2-5; D remains ambiguous. The germline CDR1 and CDR2 sequences are MDHEN and SYDVKM. Trimming shortened V by 5 bases and J by 7 bases, and 11 bases separated the two germline ends. CDR3 size: 12 residues. The CDR3 region has the DNA TGTGCCAGCAGTATCGACGGAGTGACCCAGTACTTC. Its translation: CASSIDGVTQYF.

The chain employs TRBV20-1 and TRBJ2-7; weak D call: TRBD2 (6 bases). CDR1 and CDR2 (germline): DFQATT, SNEGSKA (reference sequence). Trimming removed 5 bases from V and 3 bases from J, with 17 bases in between. The CDR3 covers 14 residues. CDR3 residues: CSAPRGGPLYEQYF. DNA of the CDR3: TGCAGTGCTCCTCGCGGAGGGCCCCTCTACGAGCAGTACTTC.

This clonotype was seen more than once but under ten times. The chain employs TRBV7-2 and TRBJ1-5; no definite D call. Germline V gene data show CDR1 as SGHTA and CDR2 as FQGNSA. Trimming removed 4 bases at V and 6 bases at J, with 13 bases between. The length of the CDR3 is 14 residues. The CDR3 sequence is CASSSDGESQPQHF. The DNA of the CDR3 is TGTGCCAGCAGCTCGGACGGGGAGAGTCAGCCCCAGCATTTT.

This chain uses TRBV12-3 or TRBV12-4 with TRBJ2-3; D is unresolved. The CDR3 covers 13 residues. Trimming removed 3 bases from V and 2 bases from J, with 6 bases in between. CDR3 DNA sequence: TGTGCCAGCAGTTTGTACTTCACAGATACGCAGTATTTT. It is translated as CASSLYFTDTQYF.

The chain has TRBV7-8 and TRBJ2-7, with 7 bases identical to TRBD1. From germline, CDR1 is SGHVS and CDR2 FQNEAQ. The CDR3 has 15 amino acids. The V segment lost 5 bases and the J segment 5 bases; nucleotides outside the gene matches: 12. Written as DNA, the CDR3 is TGTGCCAGCAGCCTCGCCGGGACAGCTTTCAACGAGCAGTACTTC. Translation: CASSLAGTAFNEQYF.

A single count supports this clonotype. This may be a read error, as it is one base from a much larger clone. This chain connects TRBV4-2 to TRBJ2-7, with D possibly TRBD1 on 8 matching bases. The CDR3 sequence is 14 residues long. In germline, CDR1 is LGHNA, CDR2 YNFKEQ. CDR3 bases: TGTGCCAGCGCCTCCCTACAGGGGGGGTCCGAGCAGAACTTC. Its translation: CASASLQGGSEQNF.

Comments on this clonotype: Without the conserved terminal phenylalanine or tryptophan, this CDR3 likely stems from a read error. The V call is TRBV4-3, the J call TRBJ2-5; TRBD1 is a possible D gene (6 bases). The germline V gene has CDR1 LGHNA and CDR2 YSLEER. V was cut by 4 bases and J by 9 bases, with 18 bases left in between. CDR3 length equals 14 residues. The CDR3 is CASSPDRFEEAQYI. The CDR3 nucleotides read TGCGCCAGCAGCCCCGACAGGTTCGAGGAGGCCCAGTACATC.

A word on this clonotype: Being one base from a much bigger clone, this may be a read error. The chain recombines TRBV7-9 with TRBJ1-4; D perhaps matches TRBD1 (5 bases). The CDR3 has 15 amino acids. Germline assignment: CDR1 SEHNR and CDR2 FQNEAQ (reference sequence). CDR3 amino acids: CASSSPGPQEKKPFF. CDR3 bases: TGTGCCAGCAGCTCTCCGGGACCCCAGGAGAAAAAACCGTTTTTT.

By share, this clonotype counts as medium-sized. In nucleotides, the CDR3 is TGTGCCAGCAGTTTGTCGATTCTAGTCGAGCAGTACTTC. Translation gives CASSLSILVEQYF. The V call is TRBV28, the J call TRBJ2-7, with D unclear. Trimming cost V 3 bases and J 6 bases, with 12 bases left between them. Germline lookup yields CDR1 MDHEN and CDR2 SYDVKM. There are 13 residues in the CDR3.

Turning to this clonotype: Given a much more abundant clone one base away, this may be a read error. This chain joins TRBV4-3 and TRBJ1-1; D is unclear. Germline V CDR1 and CDR2: LGHNA, YSLEER. The CDR3 totals 13 residues. The CDR3 loop reads CASGQVPETEAFF. Written as DNA, the CDR3 is TGCGCCAGCGGCCAAGTCCCGGAGACTGAAGCTTTCTTT.

By proportion, this clonotype is medium-sized. V is TRBV18 and J is TRBJ2-4; 9 bases are shared with TRBD2. The CDR3 totals 17 residues. Germline V CDR1 and CDR2: KGHSH, LQKENI. Trimming at V came to 3 bases and at J to 2 bases, leaving 8 bases not matched to a gene. CDR3: CASSPLAGESPKNIQYF. The CDR3 nucleotides are TGTGCCAGCTCACCTTTAGCGGGAGAATCCCCCAAAAACATTCAGTACTTC.

This clonotype was observed a handful of times. This chain uses TRBV20-1 with TRBJ2-5; D gene unclear. The CDR3 sequence is 11 residues long. Germline CDR1 and CDR2: DFQATT and SNEGSKA (reference sequence). Trimming stripped 4 bases from V and 7 bases from J, with 10 bases between. The CDR3 coding sequence is TGCAGTGCTATCACATTTGGGACCCAGTACTTC. Protein product: CSAITFGTQYF.

This rearrangement joins TRBV4-3 to TRBJ2-3, with D possibly being TRBD2 (6 bases). The CDR3 covers 15 residues. Germline values: CDR1 LGHNA, CDR2 YSLEER. V was shortened by 4 bases and J by 2 bases, with 13 bases between the two germline ends. CDR3 DNA sequence: TGCGCCAGCAGCCCTACCTGGAGGGTCACAGATACGCAGTATTTT. It yields the protein CASSPTWRVTDTQYF.

With respect to this clonotype: Lacking the conserved final phenylalanine or tryptophan, this CDR3 likely reflects a read error. The DNA is omitted, as the CDR3 cannot be located on it reliably, and the CDR3 follows TCRdb's listing. The chain uses TRBV2 and TRBJ2-3; the table's D call, TRBD2, has no DNA check behind it. The CDR3 extends over 10 residues, inclusive of both ends. Germline loops: CDR1 SNHLY, CDR2 FYNNEI. The CDR3: CASRGLTCYL.